Described below is a single T cell receptor (beta chain) sequence and its context. Per germline, CDR1 PRHDT and CDR2 FYEKMQ (reference sequence). The CDR3 covers 14 residues. Trimming cost V 4 bases and J 0 bases, with 9 bases left between them. RNA totalling about 0.45 to 1 ug underwent reverse transcription with random hexamers. TCRdb re-derived calls from the immunoSEQ multiplex PCR reads in MiXCR, one entry per CDR3 protein. The sample lists about 120,000 distinct CDR3 sequences, around 96% occurring once. This specimen belongs to a study of CD8 T cells in Susac syndrome. The chain employs TRBV13 and TRBJ1-2; D might be TRBD1 (6 bases). This clonotype originated in a human donor with Susac syndrome. Sequenced material: CD8+ T cells from PBMCs. Written as DNA, the CDR3 is TGTGCCAGCAGCTCCAGGGGAGCTAACTATGGCTACACCTTC. Translating gives CASSSRGANYGYTF. The full variable domain, rest sourced from reference TRBV13 and TRBJ1-2, is AAGVIQSPRHLIKEKRETATLKCYPIPRHDTVYWYQQGPGQDPQFLISFYEKMQSDKGSIPDRFSAQQFSDYHSELNMSSLELGDSALYFCASSSRGANYGYTFGSGTRLTVV.